This TCR beta chain is from a study of blood T cell repertoires in COVID-19. Whole-study context: PBMCs, B-cell-depleted T cells, or T cells provided the cDNA or gDNA that made up the material.

The authors' processing: It was from reference gene primer amplification that nucleated cell counts were estimated. Sequencing used immunoSEQ multiplex PCR; TCRdb keeps in-frame clones, though not all of them. V, J and clone size are those of that table, while D and trimming were read from the DNA. The table includes approximately 250,000 clones, over 80% detected once. V was pared by 4 bases and J by 2 bases, with 13 bases of the junction left unmatched. Germline V lookup: CDR1 SGHVS, CDR2 FQNEAQ. The CDR3 is 18 amino acids. The sequence was collected from a woman aged 55-70 years with active or convalescent COVID-19. J is TRBJ1-1 and V is TRBV7-8, with 10 positions matching TRBD1. Source material: peripheral blood. CDR3 DNA: TGTGCCAGCAGCTCCCGCCACCCGGGACAGGGGTTTAACACTGAAGCTTTCTTT. Translated, it gives CASSSRHPGQGFNTEAFF.